This TCR beta chain was recorded in a study of PD-1 and CTLA-4 blockade in melanoma (TCRdb year 2021). Concerning the study at large: In patients with melanoma, the study measured the effects of PD-1 blockade versus CTLA-4 blockade on the melanoma-reactive CD8 T cell response.

The germline V gene (reference sequence) provides CDR1 GTSNPN and CDR2 SVGIG. Counted from cysteine to phenylalanine, this CDR3 has 15 amino acids. The read is trimmed to its CDR3 DNA, 45 bases read in frame from base 1. V has 3 bases trimmed and J has 6 bases trimmed; junction bases matching no gene number 11. Details on this clone: This receptor's antigen is unknown. The sample holds no much larger clone one base away, and base qualities are not on file.

The method was the immunoSEQ multiplex PCR assay. TCRdb stores this immuneACCESS table with in-frame sequences only. Part of the clones is absent; in the studies checked, under half of the shortfall reflects unresolved V genes, and no reason is known for the rest. This sample lists over 25,000 clones; about 89% were detected once. Around 8.5% of the sample is taken by the ten largest. The chain uses TRBV30 and TRBJ1-2; 9 bases in the middle match TRBD1. Sequenced material: CD8+ T cells from peripheral blood, taken before anti-PD-1 treatment. The origin of this receptor is a human donor with melanoma. The nucleotides read TGTGCCTGGAGCACCGGCCCTGGGACAGGGAATGGCTACACCTTC. The resulting protein is CAWSTGPGTGNGYTF.